The T cell receptor (beta chain) under discussion was sequenced for a study of blood T cell repertoires in COVID-19. Study-level background: Nucleic acid was either cDNA or gDNA, and it came from T cells, B-cell-depleted T cells, or PBMCs.

Assay used: immunoSEQ multiplex PCR; TCRdb lists only in-frame clones, some missing. This table has about 210,000 clones, 85% appearing once. Participants were aged about 18 to 95 years, lived in about 26 US areas, and enrolled virtually. Participants' reported clinical history set cohort assignment. The study counted Cohort 3 donors as recovered given two negative PCRs, clearance, or symptom resolution. This clone was counted between two and nine times. Input material: PBMCs or T cells enriched from blood (not recorded which). The origin of this receptor is a man aged 40-55 years who had recovered from COVID-19.

CDR3 residues: CSASHTEATEAFF. In DNA, the CDR3 is TGCAGTGCTAGTCACACCGAGGCCACTGAAGCTTTCTTT. The gene calls are TRBV20-1 and TRBJ1-1, with unresolved D. CDR1 is DFQATT, CDR2 SNEGSKA, per germline (reference sequence). Trimming removed 3 bases from V and 4 bases from J, with 12 bases in between. The CDR3 runs to 13 residues.